The T cell receptor (beta chain) described here comes from a study of cytomegalovirus exposure and HLA in healthy donors. 13 Jbeta primers and 60 Vbeta primers were used for the PCR. The method was immunoSEQ multiplex PCR; TCRdb's version includes in-frame clones alone and lacks a portion of them. Among about 160,000 clones listed, roughly 80% were seen once. V gave up 0 bases and J gave up 3 bases, with 15 bases separating them. The CDR3 runs to 17 residues. Germline CDR1 LGHNA, CDR2 YSLEER. The V call is TRBV4-3, the J call TRBJ2-1; D ambiguous. The specimen was PBMCs. The origin of this receptor is a man between 18 and 35 years old in good health and CMV-seronegative. The CDR3 spells CASSQDRWADHYNEQFF. CDR3 in DNA: TGCGCCAGCAGCCAAGATAGGTGGGCCGACCACTACAATGAGCAGTTCTTC.